This TCR beta chain came from a study of cytomegalovirus exposure and HLA in healthy donors. Of note for this clone: Its target is not known.

PCR employed 60 Vbeta and 13 Jbeta primers. Original handling: In a later analysis, some 80 million unique TCR beta chains included roughly 11 million shared by two or more donors. Profiled with immunoSEQ multiplex PCR; TCRdb holds only in-frame clones, not every one. V, J and clone size are taken as reported in that table, and D and trimming were inferred from the DNA itself. The data show about 110,000 clones, 77% seen once. There are 16 residues in the CDR3. CDR1 is SGHTA and CDR2 is FQGNSA in the germline V gene. The J segment lost 4 bases and the V segment lost 1 base, leaving 5 bases of the junction unmatched. Study-wide results and limits: Among the sequence variants, a highly shared cluster was likely an artifact of sequencing.

The sample was PBMCs. This chain uses TRBV7-2 with TRBJ2-2, with TRBD1 matching 8 bases. The clonotype was recovered from a woman aged 40 to 55 in good health and CMV-seropositive. As DNA, the CDR3 is TGTGCCAGCAGCTTAGTAGGGACAGGATCCACCGGGGAGCTGTTTTTT. Translated: CASSLVGTGSTGELFF.